The 7 T cell receptor beta chains presented below share a single source sample, sequenced in a study of blood T cell repertoires in COVID-19. Using immunoSEQ multiplex PCR, the repertoire was profiled, and TCRdb retains in-frame clones only, with some absent. The table shows around 260,000 clones, with approximately 81% occurring only once. Sample: peripheral blood. The receptors here all came from a man in his fifties or sixties with acute or convalescent COVID-19.

This clone was seen only once. The chain uses TRBV4-2 and TRBJ2-2; 8 bases align to TRBD1. In germline, CDR1 is LGHNA, CDR2 YNFKEQ. This CDR3 contains 14 residues. The trim removed 6 bases at V and 15 bases at J, leaving 15 bases unmatched. The CDR3 nucleotides read TGTGCCAGCAGTCCCACCCTCGGACAGGGTCAGATGTTTTTT. Translated: CASSPTLGQGQMFF.

The V call is TRBV5-1, the J call TRBJ2-5; possible D gene TRBD2, 6 bases. Looked up from germline, CDR1 is SGHRS and CDR2 is YFSETQ. This CDR3 has 15 amino acids. The germline V and J ends were trimmed by 1 base and 5 bases, with 15 bases remaining between them. The CDR3 DNA is TGCGCCAGCAGCTTGCAGACTGGGGCGGGGGAGACCCAGTACTTC. As protein: CASSLQTGAGETQYF.

The chain employs TRBV7-6 and TRBJ1-6; D call uncertain. The CDR3 has 12 amino acids. Trimming removed 5 bases at V and 8 bases at J, with 7 bases between. Germline lookup yields CDR1 SGHVS and CDR2 FNYEAQ. CDR3 sequence reads: CASSPVDSPLHF. In DNA, the CDR3 is TGTGCCAGCAGCCCAGTTGATTCACCCCTCCACTTT. The full variable domain, rest sourced from reference TRBV7-6 and TRBJ1-6, is GAGVSQSPRYKVTKRGQDVALRCDPISGHVSLYWYRQALGQGPEFLTYFNYEAQQDKSGLPNDRFSAERPEGSISTLTIQRTEQRDSAMYRCASSPVDSPLHFGNGTRLTVT.

The rearrangement links TRBV29-1 to TRBJ2-5; D uncertain. In germline, CDR1 is SQVTM, CDR2 ANQGSEA. The V end lost 7 bases, the J end lost 5 bases, and 17 bases lay between the germline ends. This CDR3 region has 13 residues. The CDR3 DNA is TGCAGCGGGAAGGCCGCCGCCGGGGAGACCCAGTACTTC. Translating gives CSGKAAAGETQYF.

This chain links TRBV28 with TRBJ2-7, with TRBD1 as a possible D gene (7 bases). CDR3 length: 15 amino acids. V lost 5 bases to trimming and J lost 0 bases, with 14 bases between them. Germline V lookup: CDR1 MDHEN, CDR2 SYDVKM. CDR3 residues: CASSPSGGSSYEQYF. The CDR3 bases are TGTGCCAGCAGTCCATCAGGGGGGAGCTCCTACGAGCAGTACTTC.

This sequence joins TRBV4-2 and TRBJ1-1; D may be TRBD1 (5 bases). V was shortened by 0 bases and J by 1 base, with 9 bases between the two germline ends. The CDR3 loop spans 15 amino acids. The germline V gene has CDR1 LGHNA and CDR2 YNFKEQ. CDR3 amino acids: CASSQEGQRNTEAFF. The CDR3 DNA follows: TGTGCCAGCAGCCAAGAGGGGCAGCGGAACACTGAAGCTTTCTTT.

This chain joins TRBV7-6 and TRBJ2-3; perhaps TRBD1 as D (5 bases). There are 16 residues in the CDR3. V lost 1 base to trimming and J lost 1 base, with 12 bases between them. The V gene's germline CDR1 is SGHVS and CDR2 FNYEAQ. The CDR3 loop is CASSLGHPTGTDTQYF. CDR3 nucleotides: TGTGCCAGCAGCTTAGGGCACCCGACAGGCACAGATACGCAGTATTTT.